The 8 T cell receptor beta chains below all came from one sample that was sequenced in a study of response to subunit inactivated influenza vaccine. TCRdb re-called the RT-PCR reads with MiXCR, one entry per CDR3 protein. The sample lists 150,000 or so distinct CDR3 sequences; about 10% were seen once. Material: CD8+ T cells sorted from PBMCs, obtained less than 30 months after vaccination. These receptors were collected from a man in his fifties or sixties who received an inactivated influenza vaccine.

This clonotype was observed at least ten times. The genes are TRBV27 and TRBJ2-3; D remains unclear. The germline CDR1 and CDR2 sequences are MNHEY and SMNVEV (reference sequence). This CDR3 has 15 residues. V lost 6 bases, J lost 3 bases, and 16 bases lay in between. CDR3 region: CASSRNQNVTDTQYF. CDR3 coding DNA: TGTGCCAGCAGCCGAAACCAAAATGTGACAGATACGCAGTATTTT.

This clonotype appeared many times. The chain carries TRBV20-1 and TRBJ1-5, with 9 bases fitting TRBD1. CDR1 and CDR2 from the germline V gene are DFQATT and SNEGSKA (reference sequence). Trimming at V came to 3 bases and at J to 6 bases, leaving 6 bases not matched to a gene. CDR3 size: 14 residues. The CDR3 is CSARSGQGGQPQHF. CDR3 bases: TGCAGTGCTAGGTCGGGACAGGGAGGTCAGCCCCAGCATTTT.

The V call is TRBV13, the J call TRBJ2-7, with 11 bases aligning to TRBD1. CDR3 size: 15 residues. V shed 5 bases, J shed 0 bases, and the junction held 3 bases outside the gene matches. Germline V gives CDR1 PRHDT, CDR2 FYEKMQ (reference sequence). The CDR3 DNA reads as TGTGCCAGCAGCCGGACAGGGGGCAGCTCCTACGAGCAGTACTTC. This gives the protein CASSRTGGSSYEQYF.

As DNA, the CDR3 is TGCGCCAGCAGCTTAGGACAGGGGGTAAAGACCCAGTACTTC. Its protein is CASSLGQGVKTQYF. The gene calls are TRBV5-1 and TRBJ2-5, with 10 bases that match TRBD1. The CDR3 sequence is 14 residues long. The ends lost 2 bases at V and 6 bases at J; junction bases unmatched: 4. Germline V gives CDR1 SGHRS, CDR2 YFSETQ. Together with reference TRBV5-1 and TRBJ2-5, the CDR3 gives the full variable domain: KAGVTQTPRYLIKTRGQQVTLSCSPISGHRSVSWYQQTPGQGLQFLFEYFSETQRNKGNFPGRFSGRQFSNSRSEMNVSTLELGDSALYLCASSLGQGVKTQYFGPGTRLLVL.

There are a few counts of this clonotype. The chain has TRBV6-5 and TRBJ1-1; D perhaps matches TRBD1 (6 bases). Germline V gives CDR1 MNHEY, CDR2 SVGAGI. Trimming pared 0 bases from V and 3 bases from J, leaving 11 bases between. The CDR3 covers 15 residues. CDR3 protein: CASSYSQTGYTEAFF. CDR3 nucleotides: TGTGCCAGCAGTTACTCCCAAACAGGGTACACTGAAGCTTTCTTT.

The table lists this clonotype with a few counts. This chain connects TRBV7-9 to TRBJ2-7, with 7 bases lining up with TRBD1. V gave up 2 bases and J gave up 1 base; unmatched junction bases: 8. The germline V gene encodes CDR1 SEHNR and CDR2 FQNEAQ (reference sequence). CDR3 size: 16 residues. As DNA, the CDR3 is TGTGCCAGCAGCTTAAATCCCCGGGACAGATCCTACGAGCAGTACTTC. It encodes CASSLNPRDRSYEQYF.

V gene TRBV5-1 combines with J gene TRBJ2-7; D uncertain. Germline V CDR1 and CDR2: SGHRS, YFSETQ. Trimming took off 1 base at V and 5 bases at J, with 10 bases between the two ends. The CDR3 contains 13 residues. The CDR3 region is CASSLSMEDEQYF. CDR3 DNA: TGCGCCAGCAGCTTGTCCATGGAAGACGAGCAGTACTTC.

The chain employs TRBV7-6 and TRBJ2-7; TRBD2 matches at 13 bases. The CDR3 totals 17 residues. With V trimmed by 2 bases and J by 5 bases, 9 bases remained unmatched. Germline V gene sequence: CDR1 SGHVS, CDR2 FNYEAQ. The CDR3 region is CASSLTSGREIPDEQYF. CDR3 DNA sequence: TGTGCCAGCAGCTTAACTAGCGGGAGGGAAATACCGGACGAGCAGTACTTC.